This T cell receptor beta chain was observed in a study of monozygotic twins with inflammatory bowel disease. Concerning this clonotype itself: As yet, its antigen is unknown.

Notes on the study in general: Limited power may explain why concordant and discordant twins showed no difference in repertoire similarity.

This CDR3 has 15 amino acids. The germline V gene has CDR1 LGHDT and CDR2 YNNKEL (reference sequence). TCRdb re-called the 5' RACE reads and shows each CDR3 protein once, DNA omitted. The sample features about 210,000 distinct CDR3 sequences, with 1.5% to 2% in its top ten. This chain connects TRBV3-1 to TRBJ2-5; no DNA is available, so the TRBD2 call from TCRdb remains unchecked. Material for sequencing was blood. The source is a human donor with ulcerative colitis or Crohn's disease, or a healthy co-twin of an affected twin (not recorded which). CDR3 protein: CASSLLRTSGETQYF.